This TCR beta chain comes out of a study of cytomegalovirus exposure and HLA in healthy donors. About the research overall: Membership in the Caucasian-associated ancestry cluster was found for 75% to 90% of around 380 genotyped donors. Study-wide results and caveats: Within an earlier analysis, most TCR beta V segments proved productive either about 87% or about 30% of the time. Most TCRs appeared rarely, but some public TCRs recurred in many donors. Later analysis showed TCR association rates varying by HLA locus, highest for DRB1 and lowest for HLA-C.

This clone was seen a handful of times. Antigen unknown. Use of 60 Vbeta and 13 Jbeta primers characterized the PCR. This table comes from immunoSEQ multiplex PCR, and its TCRdb copy is limited to in-frame clones, with some not included. The repertoire includes around 140,000 clones, more than 75% of them detected once, and roughly 6.2% sits in the top ten. The CDR3 runs to 14 residues. Germline assignment: CDR1 SGHVS and CDR2 FNYEAQ. The trim removed 6 bases at V and 7 bases at J, leaving 8 bases unmatched. The chain employs TRBV7-6 and TRBJ2-1; 8 bases line up with TRBD1. Sequencing input: PBMCs. This sequence was found in a woman aged 40 to 50 in good health and CMV-seropositive. CDR3 nucleotide sequence: TGTGCCAGCAGTTTCCAGGGGGCCTTAAATGAGCAGTTCTTC. Translating gives CASSFQGALNEQFF. Full variable domain (missing parts from reference TRBV7-6 and TRBJ2-1): GAGVSQSPRYKVTKRGQDVALRCDPISGHVSLYWYRQALGQGPEFLTYFNYEAQQDKSGLPNDRFSAERPEGSISTLTIQRTEQRDSAMYRCASSFQGALNEQFFGPGTRLTVL.